The 21 T cell receptor beta chains reported below all come from one sample, sequenced in a study of identical twins. TCRdb re-derived calls from the 5' RACE reads in MiXCR, one entry per CDR3 protein. The profile shows approximately 530,000 distinct CDR3 sequences, approximately 20% of them singletons. These data were also reused for a study on yellow fever vaccine responses in identical twins.

The specimen sequenced was CD4+ T cells sorted from blood. The receptors originated from a woman aged 18-29 years in good health.

V and J are TRBV12-3 or TRBV12-4 and TRBJ2-2, with 11 nucleotides matching TRBD2. The CDR3 covers 15 residues. V shed 6 bases, J shed 5 bases, and the junction held 5 bases outside the gene matches. The CDR3 sequence: CASSKGTSGTGELFF. CDR3 in DNA: TGTGCCAGCAGCAAAGGGACTAGCGGAACCGGGGAGCTGTTTTTT.

The chain has TRBV15 and TRBJ1-4; D is ambiguous. Per the germline V gene, CDR1 is LNHNV and CDR2 is YYDKDF (reference sequence). The CDR3 has 16 amino acids. V was pared by 5 bases and J by 13 bases, with 26 bases between. This CDR3 is CATSYGSVGSRWGLFF. CDR3 coding DNA: TGTGCCACCAGCTACGGGAGCGTGGGATCCCGCTGGGGACTGTTTTTT. Looking up the rest from reference TRBV15 and TRBJ1-4 gives the full variable domain: DAMVIQNPRYQVTQFGKPVTLSCSQTLNHNVMYWYQQKSSQAPKLLFHYYDKDFNNEADTPDNFQSRRPNTSFCFLDIRSPGLGDTAMYLCATSYGSVGSRWGLFFGSGTQLSVL.

V is TRBV7-9 and J is TRBJ1-3; D perhaps matches TRBD1 (6 bases). The CDR3 runs 16 residues. CDR1 is SEHNR, CDR2 FQNEAQ, per germline (reference sequence). The V gene lost 5 bases and the J gene lost 4 bases, with 18 bases spanning the gap. In nucleotides, the CDR3 is TGTGCCAGCAGCCCCCCGGGGGGGGCTTCAGGAAACACCATATATTTT. Protein sequence: CASSPPGGASGNTIYF.

The chain employs TRBV3-1 and TRBJ2-1, with 15 bases lining up with TRBD2. The germline gives CDR1 LGHDT, CDR2 YNNKEL (reference sequence). The V segment lost 11 bases and the J segment 1 base; nucleotides outside the gene matches: 9. CDR3 size: 17 residues. The CDR3 coding sequence is TGTGCCTGCTCCCGGACTAGCGGGAGGGGGTCCTACAATGAGCAGTTCTTC. Its protein is CACSRTSGRGSYNEQFF.

This chain joins TRBV6-1 and TRBJ2-5; weak D call: TRBD1 (6 bases). The CDR3 runs 15 residues. V lost 6 bases to trimming and J lost 7 bases, with 21 bases between them. Germline CDR1 is MNHNS and CDR2 is SASEGT. CDR3 sequence: CASSTQGTAHGTQYF. Written as DNA, the CDR3 is TGTGCCAGCAGCACACAGGGAACGGCCCATGGGACCCAGTACTTC.

This clonotype was counted many times. The rearrangement joins TRBV10-3 to TRBJ2-2, with 8 bases matching TRBD1. The CDR3 has 15 residues. Per the germline V gene, CDR1 is ENHRY and CDR2 is SYGVKD. V trimming: 7 bases; J trimming: 4 bases; junction bases outside the gene matches: 8. CDR3 sequence reads: CAITTGQGPTGELFF. The CDR3 bases are TGTGCCATCACCACAGGACAGGGACCCACCGGGGAGCTGTTTTTT.

J is TRBJ2-3 and V is TRBV10-3, with TRBD2 identical over 7 bases. The CDR3 totals 16 residues. The V segment lost 8 bases and the J segment 1 base; nucleotides outside the gene matches: 12. CDR1 and CDR2 (germline): ENHRY, SYGVKD. The CDR3, as DNA: TGTGCCATCGGGGCGGGAGTGGACTTAGGCACAGATACGCAGTATTTT. As protein: CAIGAGVDLGTDTQYF.

This clonotype was seen only a few times. This chain joins TRBV10-3 and TRBJ1-1; 8 bases fit TRBD1. Germline-derived CDR1 and CDR2 are ENHRY and SYGVKD. This CDR3 spans 14 amino acids. V was clipped by 6 bases and J by 0 bases; unmatched bases: 3. Here the CDR3 DNA reads TGTGCCATCAGGGGGACAGGAATGAACACTGAAGCTTTCTTT. It yields the protein CAIRGTGMNTEAFF.

The chain recombines TRBV12-3 or TRBV12-4 with TRBJ2-2, with TRBD2 matching 8 bases. CDR3 size: 17 residues. V lost 0 bases to trimming and J lost 1 base; unmatched junction nucleotides: 4. As DNA, the CDR3 is TGTGCCAGCAGTTTAGCCCTACTAGCGGTGAACACCGGGGAGCTGTTTTTT. As protein: CASSLALLAVNTGELFF.

This clonotype was counted a few times. The chain is built from TRBV4-2 and TRBJ2-2; D not certain. The V end lost 1 base, the J end lost 4 bases, and 10 bases lay between the germline ends. The germline V gene encodes CDR1 LGHNA and CDR2 YNFKEQ. The CDR3 covers 15 residues. DNA for the CDR3: TGTGCCAGCAGCCAAGCTGGGCCCAGCACCGGGGAGCTGTTTTTT. Its protein is CASSQAGPSTGELFF.

The CDR3 DNA reads TGTGCCAGCAGCTTAAATGCCGGACAGGGGGCCTACGAGCAGTACTTC. Its protein product is CASSLNAGQGAYEQYF. The rearrangement uses TRBV7-3 and TRBJ2-7; 10 nucleotides agree with TRBD1. Germline V lookup: CDR1 SGHTA, CDR2 FQGTGA. J was trimmed by 2 bases and V by 1 base; bases with no gene match: 5. The CDR3 totals 16 residues.

This clonotype has more than one count but fewer than ten. The chain's CDR3 is CASSLHQVIETQYF. CDR3 in DNA: TGTGCCAGCAGTTTGCACCAGGTGATAGAGACCCAGTACTTC. The genes are TRBV12-3 or TRBV12-4 and TRBJ2-5, with no clear D. The CDR3 is 14 residues long. Deletions cut 3 bases from V and 4 bases from J, with 12 bases between.

The chain carries TRBV12-3 or TRBV12-4 and TRBJ2-2, with 10 bases identical to TRBD2. The CDR3 consists of 16 residues. With V trimmed by 5 bases and J by 6 bases, 9 bases remained unmatched. As DNA, the CDR3 is TGTGCCAGCAGTGGGTGGGCTAGCGGGAGCGCCGGGGAGCTGTTTTTT. Protein sequence: CASSGWASGSAGELFF.

This clonotype has only a few counts. The V gene is TRBV6-1, the J gene TRBJ2-4, with a tentative D call TRBD2 (5 bases). CDR3 length: 15 amino acids. Trimming took off 7 bases at V and 2 bases at J, with 15 bases between the two ends. The germline CDR1 and CDR2 sequences are MNHNS and SASEGT. CDR3 protein: CASMVGEGSKNIQYF. Here the CDR3 DNA reads TGTGCCAGCATGGTGGGAGAAGGTTCCAAAAACATTCAGTACTTC.

This clonotype was counted only a few times. This chain joins TRBV24-1 and TRBJ2-1; no clear D gene. Trimming cost V 3 bases and J 7 bases, with 12 bases left between them. CDR1 and CDR2 from the germline V gene are KGHDR and SFDVKD. The CDR3 sequence is 14 residues long. The CDR3 sequence: CATSDPPVANEQFF. CDR3 DNA sequence: TGTGCCACCAGTGATCCGCCCGTGGCGAATGAGCAGTTCTTC.

J is TRBJ1-5 and V is TRBV10-3; 9 bases are a match to TRBD1. With V trimmed by 9 bases and J by 3 bases, 3 bases remained unmatched. The CDR3 spans 13 residues. Per germline, CDR1 ENHRY and CDR2 SYGVKD. This CDR3 is CAIRDRDNQPQHF. The CDR3 DNA reads TGTGCCATTAGGGACAGGGACAATCAGCCCCAGCATTTT.

There are a few counts of this clonotype. The chain links TRBV20-1 to TRBJ2-2, with 7 bases matching TRBD1. V shed 3 bases and J 6 bases; nucleotides not matched to a gene: 10. The CDR3 contains 15 residues. CDR1 and CDR2 from the germline V gene are DFQATT and SNEGSKA (reference sequence). For the CDR3, the DNA is TGCAGTGCTAGCCAAACAGGGGAAGCGGCCGGGGAGCTGTTTTTT. Residues: CSASQTGEAAGELFF.

The table lists this clonotype with a few counts. The chain recombines TRBV7-7 with TRBJ2-1; 9 bases are a match to TRBD1. CDR3 length equals 12 residues. V lost 6 bases, J lost 16 bases, and 10 bases stayed unmatched. CDR1 is SSHAT and CDR2 is FNYEAQ in the germline V gene (reference sequence). CDR3 DNA sequence: TGTGCCAGCAGAGACGGACAGGGGATCTATTTCTTC. Translating gives CASRDGQGIYFF. The full variable domain, completed using reference TRBV7-7 and TRBJ2-1, is GAGVSQSPRYKVTKRGQDVTLRCDPISSHATLYWYQQALGQGPEFLTYFNYEAQPDKSGLPSDRFSAERPEGSISTLTIQRTEQRDSAMYRCASRDGQGIYFFGPGTRLTVL.

This CDR3 reads CASSSVSFEQYF. In nucleotides, the CDR3 is TGTGCCAGCAGCTCGGTATCGTTCGAGCAGTACTTC. The chain has TRBV7-6 and TRBJ2-7, with D unresolved. The V end was cut by 4 bases, the J end by 6 bases, with 10 bases between. The germline CDR1 and CDR2 sequences are SGHVS and FNYEAQ. The CDR3 has 12 amino acids.

This clonotype was seen more than once but under ten times. This rearrangement joins TRBV7-8 to TRBJ1-6, with a tentative D call TRBD1 (5 bases). The CDR3 consists of 14 residues. The germline V and J ends were trimmed by 5 bases and 6 bases, with 11 bases remaining between them. Germline V gene sequence: CDR1 SGHVS, CDR2 FQNEAQ. The CDR3 DNA is TGTGCCAGCAGCCAAACCGGGACTAATTCACCCCTCCACTTT. It is translated as CASSQTGTNSPLHF.

This clonotype appeared a few times. This chain joins TRBV20-1 and TRBJ2-7; D possibly corresponds to TRBD1 (5 bases). The ends were cut back, 3 bases at V and 3 bases at J, with 15 bases in the middle. In germline, CDR1 is DFQATT, CDR2 SNEGSKA (reference sequence). The CDR3 runs to 14 residues. CDR3 bases: TGCAGTGCTAGCTATACAGGACGGTACTACGAGCAGTACTTC. Its translation is CSASYTGRYYEQYF.